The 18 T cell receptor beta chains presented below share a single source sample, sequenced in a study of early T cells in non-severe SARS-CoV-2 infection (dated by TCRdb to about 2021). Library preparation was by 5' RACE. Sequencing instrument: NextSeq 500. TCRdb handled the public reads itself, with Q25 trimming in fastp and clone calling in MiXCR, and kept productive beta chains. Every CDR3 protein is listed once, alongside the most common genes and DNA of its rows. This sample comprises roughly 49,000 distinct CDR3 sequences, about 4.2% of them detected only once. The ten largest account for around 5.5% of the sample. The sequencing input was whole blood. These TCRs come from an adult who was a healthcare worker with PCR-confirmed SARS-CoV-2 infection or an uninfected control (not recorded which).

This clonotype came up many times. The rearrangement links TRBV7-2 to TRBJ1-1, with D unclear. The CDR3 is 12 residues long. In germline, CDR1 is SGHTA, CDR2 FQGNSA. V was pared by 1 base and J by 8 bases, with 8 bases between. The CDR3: CASSLVVGEAFF. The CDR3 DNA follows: TGTGCCAGCAGCTTAGTGGTAGGCGAAGCTTTCTTT.

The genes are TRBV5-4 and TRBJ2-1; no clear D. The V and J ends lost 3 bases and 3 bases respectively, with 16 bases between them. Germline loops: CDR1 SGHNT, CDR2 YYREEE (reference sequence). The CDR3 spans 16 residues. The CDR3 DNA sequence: TGTGCCAGCAGCTCCCGAAGGGTAGTTGGCTACAATGAGCAGTTCTTC. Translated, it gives CASSSRRVVGYNEQFF.

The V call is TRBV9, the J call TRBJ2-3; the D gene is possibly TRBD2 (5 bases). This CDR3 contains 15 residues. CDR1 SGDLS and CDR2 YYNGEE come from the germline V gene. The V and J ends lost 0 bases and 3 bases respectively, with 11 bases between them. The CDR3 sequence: CASSVDSGETDTQYF. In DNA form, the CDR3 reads TGTGCCAGCAGCGTAGATAGTGGGGAGACAGATACGCAGTATTTT.

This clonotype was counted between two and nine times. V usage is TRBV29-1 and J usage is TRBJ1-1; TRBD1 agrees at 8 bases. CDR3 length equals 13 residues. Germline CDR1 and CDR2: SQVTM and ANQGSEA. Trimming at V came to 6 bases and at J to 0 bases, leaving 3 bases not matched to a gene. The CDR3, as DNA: TGCAGCGTCGACAGGGGCCTGAACACTGAAGCTTTCTTT. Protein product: CSVDRGLNTEAFF.

The CDR3 is CASSLMTAHNEQFF. The CDR3 nucleotides read TGTGCCAGCAGCTTAATGACAGCCCACAATGAGCAGTTCTTC. This chain connects TRBV7-9 to TRBJ2-1; D perhaps matches TRBD1 (5 bases). The germline CDR1 and CDR2 sequences are SEHNR and FQNEAQ (reference sequence). This CDR3 region has 14 residues. V lost 2 bases and J 5 bases, leaving 10 bases between the germline ends.

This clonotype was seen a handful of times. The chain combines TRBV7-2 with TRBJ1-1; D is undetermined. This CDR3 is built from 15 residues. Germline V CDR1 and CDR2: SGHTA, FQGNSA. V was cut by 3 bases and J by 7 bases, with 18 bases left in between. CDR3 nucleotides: TGTGCCAGCAGCTTGTTCTCACAGTTTCCAGTTGAAGCTTTCTTT. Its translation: CASSLFSQFPVEAFF.

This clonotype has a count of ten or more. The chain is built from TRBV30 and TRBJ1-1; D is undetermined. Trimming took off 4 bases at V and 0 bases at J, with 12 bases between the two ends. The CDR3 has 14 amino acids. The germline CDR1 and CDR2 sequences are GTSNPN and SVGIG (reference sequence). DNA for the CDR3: TGTGCCTGGACAGTTGGGGTCATGAACACTGAAGCTTTCTTT. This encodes CAWTVGVMNTEAFF.

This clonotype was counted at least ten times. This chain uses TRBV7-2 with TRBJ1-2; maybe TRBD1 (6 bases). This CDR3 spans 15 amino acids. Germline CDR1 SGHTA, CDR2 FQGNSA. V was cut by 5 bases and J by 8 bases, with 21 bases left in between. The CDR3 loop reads CASSKDQGIGGGYTF. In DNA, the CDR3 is TGTGCCAGCAGCAAAGACCAGGGGATCGGAGGAGGCTACACCTTC. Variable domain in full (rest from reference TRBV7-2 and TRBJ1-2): GAGVSQSPSNKVTEKGKDVELRCDPISGHTALYWYRQSLGQGLEFLIYFQGNSAPDKSGLPSDRFSAERTGGSVSTLTIQRTQQEDSAVYLCASSKDQGIGGGYTFGSGTRLTVV.

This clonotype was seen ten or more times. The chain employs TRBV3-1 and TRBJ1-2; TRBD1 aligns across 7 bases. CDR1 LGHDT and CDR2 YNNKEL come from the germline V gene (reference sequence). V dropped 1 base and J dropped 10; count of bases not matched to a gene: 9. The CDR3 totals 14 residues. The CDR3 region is CASSQVGGQDPYTF. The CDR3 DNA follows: TGTGCCAGCAGCCAAGTAGGAGGACAGGACCCCTACACCTTC.

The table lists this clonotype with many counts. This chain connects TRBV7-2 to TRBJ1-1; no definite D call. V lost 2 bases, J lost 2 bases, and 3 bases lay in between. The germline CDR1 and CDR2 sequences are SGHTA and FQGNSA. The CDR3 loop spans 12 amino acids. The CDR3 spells CASSLFNTEAFF. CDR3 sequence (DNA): TGTGCCAGCAGCTTATTTAACACTGAAGCTTTCTTT.

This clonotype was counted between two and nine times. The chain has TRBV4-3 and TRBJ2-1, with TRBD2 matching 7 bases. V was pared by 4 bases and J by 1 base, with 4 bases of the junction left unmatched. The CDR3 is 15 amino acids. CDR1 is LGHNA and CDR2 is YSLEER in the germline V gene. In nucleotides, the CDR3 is TGCGCCAGCAGCCCGACTAGCAAGTCCTACAATGAGCAGTTCTTC. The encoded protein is CASSPTSKSYNEQFF.

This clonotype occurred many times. In DNA form, the CDR3 reads TGTGCCAGCAGCCCCAGGCCCTCAGATACGCAGTATTTT. Translation: CASSPRPSDTQYF. V gene TRBV3-1 combines with J gene TRBJ2-3; no clear D gene. CDR1 LGHDT and CDR2 YNNKEL come from the germline V gene (reference sequence). Trimming removed 4 bases from V and 4 bases from J, with 9 bases in between. The CDR3 consists of 13 residues.

DNA for the CDR3: TGCGCCAGCAGCTTGGGGTCCGACTCCGAGCAGTACTTC. This gives the protein CASSLGSDSEQYF. The rearrangement links TRBV5-1 to TRBJ2-7; D remains ambiguous. The CDR3 has 13 amino acids. Germline CDR1 is SGHRS and CDR2 is YFSETQ. V was cut by 0 bases and J by 6 bases, with 10 bases left in between.

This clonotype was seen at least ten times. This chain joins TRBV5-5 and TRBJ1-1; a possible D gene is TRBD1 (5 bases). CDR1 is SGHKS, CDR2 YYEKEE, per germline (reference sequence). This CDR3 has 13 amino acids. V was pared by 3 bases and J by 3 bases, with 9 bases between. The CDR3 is CASSYGGYTEAFF. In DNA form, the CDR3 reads TGTGCCAGCAGCTACGGGGGATACACTGAAGCTTTCTTT. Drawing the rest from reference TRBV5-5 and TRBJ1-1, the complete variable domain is DAGVTQSPTHLIKTRGQQVTLRCSPISGHKSVSWYQQVLGQGPQFIFQYYEKEERGRGNFPDRFSARQFPNYSSELNVNALLLGDSALYLCASSYGGYTEAFFGQGTRLTVV.

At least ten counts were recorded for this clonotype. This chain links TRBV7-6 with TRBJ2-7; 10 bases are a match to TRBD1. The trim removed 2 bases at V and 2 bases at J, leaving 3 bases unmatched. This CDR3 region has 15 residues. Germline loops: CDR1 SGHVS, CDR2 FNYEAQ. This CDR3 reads CASSLRTGGAYEQYF. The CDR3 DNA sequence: TGTGCCAGCAGCTTACGGACAGGGGGTGCCTACGAGCAGTACTTC.

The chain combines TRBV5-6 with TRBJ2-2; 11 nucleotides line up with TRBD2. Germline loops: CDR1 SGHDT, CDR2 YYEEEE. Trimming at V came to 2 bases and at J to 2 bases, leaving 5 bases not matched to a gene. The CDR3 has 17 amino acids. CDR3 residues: CASSFSTSGGNTGELFF. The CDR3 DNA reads TGTGCCAGCAGCTTTTCAACTAGCGGGGGTAACACCGGGGAGCTGTTTTTT. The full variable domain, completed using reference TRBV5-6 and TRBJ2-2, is DAGVTQSPTHLIKTRGQQVTLRCSPKSGHDTVSWYQQALGQGPQFIFQYYEEEERQRGNFPDRFSGHQFPNYSSELNVNALLLGDSALYLCASSFSTSGGNTGELFFGEGSRLTVL.

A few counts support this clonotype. The CDR3 protein is CASSLAGLAGVKQPEQFF. CDR3 DNA sequence: TGTGCCAGCAGCTTAGCGGGACTAGCGGGAGTAAAGCAGCCTGAGCAGTTCTTC. V and J are TRBV7-9 and TRBJ2-1, with 14 bases aligning to TRBD2. Per the germline V gene, CDR1 is SEHNR and CDR2 is FQNEAQ (reference sequence). This CDR3 is 18 amino acids long. The V segment lost 0 bases and the J segment 9 bases; nucleotides outside the gene matches: 10.

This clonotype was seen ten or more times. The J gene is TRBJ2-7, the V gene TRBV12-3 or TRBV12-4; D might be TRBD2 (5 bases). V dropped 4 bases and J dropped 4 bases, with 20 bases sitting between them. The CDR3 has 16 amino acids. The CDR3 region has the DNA TGTGCCAGCAGTTACGGGGAATCCCTGATAATATACGAGCAGTACTTC. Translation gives CASSYGESLIIYEQYF.